This entry concerns a single T cell receptor (beta chain). Its cognate antigen is unknown. This sample is part of a study of cytomegalovirus exposure and HLA in healthy donors. General observations from the study: Later findings reportedly placed an Asian-associated ancestry cluster below the roughly 700-donor mean for N-insertions.

PCR used 60 Vbeta primers and 13 Jbeta primers. Clones were sequenced by immunoSEQ multiplex PCR, and TCRdb holds only the in-frame ones, with some missing. The sample yields about 160,000 clones, about four fifths seen once. Per germline, CDR1 KGHSH and CDR2 LQKENI. Trimming removed 5 bases from V and 2 bases from J, with 16 bases in between. This CDR3 has 17 residues. The rearrangement uses TRBV18 and TRBJ2-6; possibly TRBD1 for D (6 bases). The sequence came from a woman between 45 and 65 years old in good health and CMV-seronegative. The specimen was PBMCs. CDR3 loop: CASSIKGVVTGANVLTF. The CDR3 DNA is TGTGCCAGCTCAATAAAGGGGGTTGTTACTGGGGCCAACGTCCTGACTTTC.